This entry lists 9 T cell receptor beta chains sequenced from one sample in a study of cytomegalovirus exposure and HLA in healthy donors. The PCR contained 60 Vbeta and 13 Jbeta primers. The repertoire was sequenced with immunoSEQ multiplex PCR; TCRdb's copy has only in-frame clones and lacks some. The data show roughly 150,000 clones, roughly 82% seen once. The sample taken for sequencing was PBMCs. All receptors derive from a man aged 25 to 40 in good health and CMV-seropositive.

J is TRBJ2-3 and V is TRBV4-1, with a possible D match to TRBD1 (6 bases). This CDR3 is built from 14 residues. V lost 2 bases and J 2 bases, leaving 8 bases between the germline ends. Germline V gene data show CDR1 as MGHRA and CDR2 as YSYEKL. CDR3 nucleotides: TGCGCCAGCAGCCAATGGGACAACACAGATACGCAGTATTTT. Its protein is CASSQWDNTDTQYF.

The chain carries TRBV2 and TRBJ2-7, with 12 bases identical to TRBD2. The V segment lost 5 bases and the J segment 2 bases; nucleotides outside the gene matches: 7. The CDR3 covers 16 residues. CDR1 and CDR2 from the germline V gene are SNHLY and FYNNEI. The CDR3 sequence: CASSSRLAGVTYEQYF. The CDR3 region has the DNA TGTGCCAGCAGTTCCCGACTAGCGGGAGTAACCTACGAGCAGTACTTC. The variable domain in full, completed from reference TRBV2 and TRBJ2-7, reads EPEVTQTPSHQVTQMGQEVILRCVPISNHLYFYWYRQILGQKVEFLVSFYNNEISEKSEIFDDQFSVERPDGSNFTLKIRSTKLEDSAMYFCASSSRLAGVTYEQYFGPGTRLTVT.

The rearrangement uses TRBV30 and TRBJ2-7, with a weak D call TRBD2 (5 bases). Germline assignment: CDR1 GTSNPN and CDR2 SVGIG (reference sequence). The V end lost 7 bases, the J end lost 3 bases, and 13 bases lay between the germline ends. The CDR3 is 12 residues long. Here the CDR3 reads CASLGGGYEQYF. The CDR3, as DNA: TGTGCCTCTCTAGGAGGCGGCTACGAGCAGTACTTC.

The chain carries TRBV9 and TRBJ2-5; 13 positions agree with TRBD2. Germline V gene data show CDR1 as SGDLS and CDR2 as YYNGEE. V shed 0 bases and J 1 base; nucleotides not matched to a gene: 0. The CDR3 is 16 residues long. The CDR3 DNA reads TGTGCCAGCAGCGTAGGGACTAGCGGGGGCCAAGAGACCCAGTACTTC. Its protein product is CASSVGTSGGQETQYF.

The rearrangement joins TRBV7-8 to TRBJ1-6, with a possible D match to TRBD1 (5 bases). Trimming shortened V by 3 bases and J by 5 bases, and 11 bases separated the two germline ends. The CDR3 runs 15 residues. CDR1 is SGHVS, CDR2 FQNEAQ, per germline. The CDR3 DNA sequence: TGTGCCAGCAGCTTGGAGACAGCGAATAATTCACCCCTCCACTTT. Residues: CASSLETANNSPLHF.

V gene TRBV5-1 combines with J gene TRBJ2-7, with D possibly being TRBD2 (5 bases). CDR1 is SGHRS, CDR2 YFSETQ, per germline. Between the trimmed V and J ends, which lost 4 bases and 4 bases, there was a span of 18 bases. The CDR3 has 15 residues. CDR3 region: CASSPRGSPGYEQYF. The CDR3 DNA follows: TGCGCCAGCAGCCCTCGGGGTTCCCCGGGATACGAGCAGTACTTC.

This clone appeared once. The CDR3 coding sequence is TGTGCCAGCACCTCCCGGGCAGGGGGTACTGAAGCTTTCTTT. Its protein product is CASTSRAGGTEAFF. V and J are TRBV27 and TRBJ1-1; 7 bases are a match to TRBD1. The CDR3 length is 14 residues. The junction had 10 bases not matched to a gene; V was cut back by 7 bases and J by 5 bases. Looked up from germline, CDR1 is MNHEY and CDR2 is SMNVEV (reference sequence).

The chain couples TRBV7-8 to TRBJ2-3; D gene unclear. This CDR3 spans 14 amino acids. Germline values: CDR1 SGHVS, CDR2 FQNEAQ. Trimming removed 2 bases at V and 0 bases at J, with 6 bases between. CDR3: CASSLFYSTDTQYF. CDR3 coding DNA: TGTGCCAGCAGCTTATTCTACAGCACAGATACGCAGTATTTT.

This chain links TRBV6-5 with TRBJ2-7; TRBD1 is a possible D gene (5 bases). Germline V gives CDR1 MNHEY, CDR2 SVGAGI. The V end was cut by 7 bases, the J end by 5 bases, with 18 bases between. This CDR3 spans 14 amino acids. CDR3 DNA sequence: TGTGCCAGCAAGGGGTGGGGTCCCAACAACGAGCAGTACTTC. It is translated as CASKGWGPNNEQYF.